This is a list of T cell receptor beta chains from one sample in a study of CD4 T cells in relation to SARS-CoV-2 and coronaviruses. Only in-frame clones appear in the TCRdb table, and some are missing; sequencing was by immunoSEQ multiplex PCR. The repertoire includes more than 50,000 clones, around 86% of them detected once, and 1.1% to 1.5% sits in the top ten. Specimen: memory CD4+ T cells from PBMCs. These TCRs come from a human donor in good health. Each CDR3 is given with its conserved first and last residue. D genes are given only for firm matches. Not every row has a clone size; where given, it reads once, few, many or a size class.

>TRBV2|-|TRBJ2-1|-
CASSGREAYNEQFF
TGTGCCAGTTCGGGACGGGAAGCCTACAATGAGCAGTTCTTC
>TRBV19|-|TRBJ2-6|few
CASSRRDSGANVLTF
TGTGCCAGTAGCCGACGGGACTCTGGGGCCAACGTCCTGACTTTC
>TRBV7-3|TRBD2|TRBJ2-2|-
CASSDPGLAGGANTGELFF
TGTGCCAGCAGCGATCCGGGACTAGCGGGAGGCGCGAACACCGGGGAGCTGTTTTTT
>TRBV9|-|TRBJ2-2|-
CASSPTGNPGELFF
TGTGCCAGCAGCCCCACAGGGAACCCCGGGGAGCTGTTTTTT
>TRBV4-1|-|TRBJ1-4|-
CASSQAAGSTATNEKLFF
TGCGCCAGCAGCCAAGCGGCCGGGAGTACTGCAACTAATGAAAAACTGTTTTTT
>TRBV7-3|-|TRBJ2-7|-
CASSLRGAPSYEQYF
TGTGCCAGCAGCTTACGTGGCGCCCCCTCCTACGAGCAGTACTTC
>TRBV7-3|TRBD2|TRBJ2-1|-
CASSPGTSDHSDEQFF
TGTGCCAGCAGCCCCGGGACTAGCGATCATAGCGATGAGCAGTTCTTC
>TRBV6-5|-|TRBJ1-2|-
CASSSYSFGDYGYTF
TGTGCCAGCAGTTCATACTCATTTGGGGACTATGGCTACACCTTC
>TRBV11-1|-|TRBJ2-7|-
CASSLSRVGVDEQYF
TGTGCCAGCAGCTTGTCCAGGGTGGGGGTCGACGAGCAGTACTTC
>TRBV5-4|TRBD1|TRBJ1-2|-
CASSSPQRQGASGYTF
TGTGCCAGCAGCTCCCCCCAGAGACAGGGGGCGAGTGGCTACACCTTC
>TRBV21-1|-|TRBJ2-5|once
CASSKRTSGSQETQYF
TGTGCCAGCAGCAAAAGGACTAGCGGGTCCCAAGAGACCCAGTACTTC
>TRBV3-1/TRBV3-2|-|TRBJ2-5|-
CASSLDRQETQYF
TGTGCCAGCAGCCTAGACAGGCAAGAGACCCAGTACTTC
>TRBV2|TRBD2|TRBJ2-7|-
CASSENSGPYYEQYF
TGTGCCAGCAGTGAGAATAGCGGGCCGTACTACGAGCAGTACTTC
>TRBV24-1|-|TRBJ2-1|-
CATSDLQGVLSSYNEQFF
TGTGCCACCAGTGATTTGCAAGGAGTCCTCAGCTCCTACAATGAGCAGTTCTTC
>TRBV25-1|-|TRBJ2-3|-
CASSEFGGIGTDTQYF
TGTGCCAGCAGTGAATTCGGCGGAATCGGCACAGATACGCAGTATTTT
>TRBV30|-|TRBJ2-7|once
CAWSPKSGLSYEQYF
TGTGCCTGGAGTCCCAAAAGCGGCCTCTCCTACGAGCAGTACTTC
>TRBV6-4|TRBD2|TRBJ2-1|-
CASSATSEPYNEQFF
TGTGCCAGCAGTGCCACTAGCGAACCTTACAATGAGCAGTTCTTC
>TRBV6-6|-|TRBJ2-7|-
CASSYELSYEQYF
TGTGCCAGCAGTTATGAGCTGTCCTACGAGCAGTACTTC
>TRBV7-8|TRBD2|TRBJ2-2|-
CASSLYRTSDSNTGELFF
TGTGCCAGCAGCCTTTATCGGACTAGCGATTCGAACACCGGGGAGCTGTTTTTT
>TRBV4-1|-|TRBJ1-6|-
CASSQVPGNTLHF
TGCGCCAGCAGCCAAGTTCCAGGAAACACCCTCCACTTT
>TRBV5-1|TRBD2|TRBJ2-2|-
CASSFGSGRGTGELFF
TGCGCCAGCAGCTTCGGTAGCGGGAGAGGCACCGGGGAGCTGTTTTTT
>TRBV11-3|-|TRBJ2-2|-
CASSLGPNGELFF
TGTGCCAGCAGCTTAGGACCGAACGGGGAGCTGTTTTTT
>TRBV9|-|TRBJ2-3|-
CASSVGVFDTQYF
TGTGCCAGCAGCGTAGGGGTATTCGATACGCAGTATTTT
>TRBV2|-|TRBJ1-4|-
CASSEGKSGINEKLFF
TGTGCCAGCAGTGAAGGAAAAAGCGGCATTAATGAAAAACTGTTTTTT
>TRBV2|-|TRBJ1-5|-
CASSEIRSNQPQHF
TGTGCCAGCAGTGAAATTAGGAGCAATCAGCCCCAGCATTTT
>TRBV29-1|-|TRBJ1-2|once
CSVSRADYYGYTF
TGCAGCGTAAGCCGGGCAGACTACTATGGCTACACCTTC
>TRBV28|-|TRBJ2-2|-
CASWSDTPNTGELFF
TGTGCCAGCTGGTCGGACACACCGAACACCGGGGAGCTGTTTTTT
>TRBV24-1|-|TRBJ2-1|-
CATSDHAGTYNEQFF
TGTGCCACCAGTGATCATGCCGGGACCTACAATGAGCAGTTCTTC
>TRBV11-2|-|TRBJ1-4|-
CASSPFRGPFQGDEKLFF
TGTGCCAGCAGCCCCTTCCGTGGGCCATTCCAAGGGGATGAAAAACTGTTTTTT
>TRBV27|-|TRBJ1-6|few
CASSPWGRNSPLHF
TGTGCCAGCAGTCCTTGGGGTCGCAATTCACCCCTCCACTTT
>TRBV2|TRBD1|TRBJ2-2|-
CASSGQGGWTGELFF
TGTGCCAGCAGCGGACAGGGGGGATGGACCGGGGAGCTGTTTTTT
>TRBV19|-|TRBJ1-5|-
CASSIRHADWGRGTISNQPQHF
TGTGCCAGTAGTATACGTCATGCAGATTGGGGCAGGGGAACGATAAGCAATCAGCCCCAGCATTTT
>TRBV7-9|TRBD2|TRBJ2-1|once
CASSPPGGRGYNEQFF
TGTGCCAGCAGCCCCCCTGGCGGGAGGGGCTACAATGAGCAGTTCTTC
>TRBV9|-|TRBJ1-3|-
CASSVGGATSGNTIYF
TGTGCCAGCAGCGTAGGGGGGGCGACCTCTGGAAACACCATATATTTT
>TRBV30|-|TRBJ1-1|-
CAWTRGTLNTEAFF
TGTGCCTGGACCAGGGGAACCCTGAACACTGAAGCTTTCTTT